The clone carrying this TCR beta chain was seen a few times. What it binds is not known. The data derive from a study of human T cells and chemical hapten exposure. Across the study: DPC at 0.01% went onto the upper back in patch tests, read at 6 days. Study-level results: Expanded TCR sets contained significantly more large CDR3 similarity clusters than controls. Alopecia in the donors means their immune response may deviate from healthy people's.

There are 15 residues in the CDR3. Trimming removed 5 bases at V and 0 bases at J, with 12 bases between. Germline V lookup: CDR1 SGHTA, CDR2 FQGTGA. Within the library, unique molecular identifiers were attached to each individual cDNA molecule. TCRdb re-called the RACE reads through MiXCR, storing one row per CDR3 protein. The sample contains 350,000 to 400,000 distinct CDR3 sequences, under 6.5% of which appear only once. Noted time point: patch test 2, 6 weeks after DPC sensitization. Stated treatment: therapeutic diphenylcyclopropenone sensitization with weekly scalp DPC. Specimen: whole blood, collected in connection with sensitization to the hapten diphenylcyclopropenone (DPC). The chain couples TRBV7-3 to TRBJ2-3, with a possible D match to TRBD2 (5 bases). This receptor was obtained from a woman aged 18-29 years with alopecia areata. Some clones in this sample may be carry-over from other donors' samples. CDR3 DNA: TGTGCCAGCAGCCTCGGACTGTCTAGCACAGATACGCAGTATTTT. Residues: CASSLGLSSTDTQYF.